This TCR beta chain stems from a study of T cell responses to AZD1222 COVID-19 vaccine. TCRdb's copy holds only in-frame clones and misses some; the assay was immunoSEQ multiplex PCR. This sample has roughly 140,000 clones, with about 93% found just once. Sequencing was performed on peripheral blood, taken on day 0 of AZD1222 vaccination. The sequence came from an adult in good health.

The DNA for the CDR3 is TGTGCCAGCAGTGGGGGATTGGGACGCTATGGCTACACCTTC. Residues: CASSGGLGRYGYTF. V usage is TRBV28 and J usage is TRBJ1-2; tentative D call: TRBD1 (5 bases). The CDR3 runs 14 residues. V was trimmed by 5 bases and J by 4 bases, leaving 14 bases between them. The germline gives CDR1 MDHEN, CDR2 SYDVKM.